This T cell receptor beta chain came from a study of vaccination and CD4 T cells after COVID-19. Indicated treatment: roughly ten-day PBMC culture with coronavirus spike peptide pools or control peptides (ViraFEST assay). Germline loops: CDR1 SQVTM, CDR2 ANQGSEA. V was shortened by 4 bases and J by 4 bases, with 13 bases between the two germline ends. This CDR3 has 13 amino acids. With the Oncomine TCR Beta short-read assay, DNA from cultured CD4+ T cells was sequenced. TCRdb re-called the PCR reads with MiXCR, one entry per CDR3 protein. The sample has roughly 20,000 distinct CDR3 sequences; 40% to 45% are singletons. Remarks on this clonotype: Its cognate antigen is unknown.

The receptor was derived from a human donor who had recovered from COVID-19. This sequence joins TRBV29-1 and TRBJ1-1, with D perhaps TRBD1 (6 bases). Material: CD4+ T cells from blood, cultured in vitro, obtained after SARS-CoV-2 vaccination. CDR3 amino acids: CSVAGQYSTEAFF. The CDR3 DNA is TGCAGCGTTGCAGGACAGTATAGCACTGAAGCTTTCTTT.